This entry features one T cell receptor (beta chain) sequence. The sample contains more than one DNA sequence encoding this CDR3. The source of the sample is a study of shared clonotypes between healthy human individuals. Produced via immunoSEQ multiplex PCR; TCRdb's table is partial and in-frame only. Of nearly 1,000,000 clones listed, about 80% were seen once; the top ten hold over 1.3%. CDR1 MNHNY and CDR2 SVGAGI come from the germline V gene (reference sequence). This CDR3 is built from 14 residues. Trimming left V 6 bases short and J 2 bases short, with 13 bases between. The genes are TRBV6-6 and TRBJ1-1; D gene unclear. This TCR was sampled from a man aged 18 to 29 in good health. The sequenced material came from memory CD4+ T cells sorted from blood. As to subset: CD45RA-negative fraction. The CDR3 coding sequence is TGTGCCAGCAGCCCGAGGGCAGGCAACACTGAAGCTTTCTTT. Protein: CASSPRAGNTEAFF.